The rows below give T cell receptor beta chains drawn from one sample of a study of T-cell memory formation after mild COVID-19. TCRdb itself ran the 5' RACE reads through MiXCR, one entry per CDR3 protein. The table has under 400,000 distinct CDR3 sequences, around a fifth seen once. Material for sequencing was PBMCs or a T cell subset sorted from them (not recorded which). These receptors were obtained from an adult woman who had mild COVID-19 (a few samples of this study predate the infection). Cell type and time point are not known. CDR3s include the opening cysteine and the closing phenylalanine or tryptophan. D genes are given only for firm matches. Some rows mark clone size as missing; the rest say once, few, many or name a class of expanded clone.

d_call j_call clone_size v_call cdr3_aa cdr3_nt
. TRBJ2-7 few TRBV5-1 CASSLDQWPYEQYF TGCGCCAGCAGCTTGGATCAGTGGCCCTACGAGCAGTACTTC
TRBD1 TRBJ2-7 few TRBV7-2 CASSPPGGPSSYEQYF TGTGCCAGCAGCCCCCCAGGGGGCCCTAGCTCCTACGAGCAGTACTTC
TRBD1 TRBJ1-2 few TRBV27 CASSFRAREGARYGYTF TGTGCCAGCAGTTTCAGGGCCCGGGAGGGGGCCCGATATGGCTACACCTTC
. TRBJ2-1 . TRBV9 CASSKWIGYNEQFF TGTGCCAGCAGCAAGTGGATTGGGTACAATGAGCAGTTCTTC
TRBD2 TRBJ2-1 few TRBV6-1 CASSESSGGGNEQFF TGTGCCAGCAGTGAGAGTAGCGGGGGGGGTAATGAGCAGTTCTTC
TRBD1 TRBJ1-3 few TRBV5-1 CASSFGQGGNTIYF TGCGCCAGCAGCTTCGGACAGGGAGGCAACACCATATATTTT
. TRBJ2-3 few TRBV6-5 CASGGQGKGTDTQYF TGTGCCAGCGGGGGGCAGGGTAAGGGGACAGATACGCAGTATTTT
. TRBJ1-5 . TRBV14 CASSQFVNQPQHF TGTGCCAGCAGCCAATTTGTCAATCAGCCCCAGCATTTT
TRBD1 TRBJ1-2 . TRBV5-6 CASSLYRGMDGYTF TGTGCCAGCAGCTTGTACAGGGGGATGGATGGCTACACCTTC
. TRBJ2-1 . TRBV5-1 CASSLEGRGALISIEQFF TGCGCCAGCAGCTTGGAGGGGAGAGGGGCGCTTATTTCCATTGAGCAGTTCTTC
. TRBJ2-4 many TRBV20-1 CSARAPGPLLVQYF TGCAGTGCTAGAGCCCCAGGGCCACTTCTAGTTCAGTACTTC
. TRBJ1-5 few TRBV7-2 CASSLMGGLNQPQHF TGTGCCAGCAGCTTAATGGGAGGGTTAAATCAGCCCCAGCATTTT
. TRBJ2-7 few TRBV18 CASSPSGHRTYEQYF TGTGCCAGCTCACCATCGGGGCACAGAACCTACGAGCAGTACTTC
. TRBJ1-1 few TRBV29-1 CSGVSSGGVTEAFF TGCAGCGGAGTCTCATCCGGAGGTGTCACTGAAGCTTTCTTT
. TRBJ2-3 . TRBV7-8 CASSLGSYGSTDTQYF TGTGCCAGCAGCTTAGGTAGCTACGGTAGCACAGATACGCAGTATTTT
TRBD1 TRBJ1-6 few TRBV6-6 CASTLHPGGSSSPLHF TGTGCCAGCACCTTACATCCAGGGGGCAGTAGTTCACCCCTCCACTTT
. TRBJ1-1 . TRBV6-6 CASSDDHGGRGMNTEAFF TGTGCCAGCTCAGATGATCACGGTGGGAGGGGCATGAACACTGAAGCTTTCTTT
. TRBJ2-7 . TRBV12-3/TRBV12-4 CASSFEGYEQYF TGTGCCAGCAGTTTTGAAGGGTACGAGCAGTACTTC
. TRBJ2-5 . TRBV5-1 CASSLQPDSQETQYF TGCGCCAGCAGCTTGCAGCCGGACAGTCAAGAGACCCAGTACTTC
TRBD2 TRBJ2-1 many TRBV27 CASSPPLAGHNEQFF TGTGCCAGCAGTCCGCCACTAGCGGGACACAATGAGCAGTTCTTC
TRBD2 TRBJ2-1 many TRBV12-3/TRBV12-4 CASGLAGGVSEQFF TGTGCCAGCGGACTAGCGGGGGGGGTCAGTGAGCAGTTCTTC
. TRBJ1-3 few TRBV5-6 CASSLAGTRYTIYF TGTGCCAGCAGCTTGGCCGGAACGAGGTACACCATATATTTT
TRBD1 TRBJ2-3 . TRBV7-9 CASSSDTGGEDTQYF TGTGCCAGCAGCTCTGATACAGGGGGCGAAGATACGCAGTATTTT
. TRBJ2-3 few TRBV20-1 CSAKDTQYF TGCAGTGCTAAGGATACGCAGTATTTT
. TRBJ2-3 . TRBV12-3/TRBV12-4 CASSLAADTQYF TGTGCCAGCAGTTTAGCCGCAGATACGCAGTATTTT
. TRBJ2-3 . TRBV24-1 CATSDLRVAADTQYF TGTGCCACCAGTGACCTAAGGGTAGCGGCAGATACGCAGTATTTT
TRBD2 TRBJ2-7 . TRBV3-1 CASSRDGLAYEQYF TGTGCCAGCAGCCGAGACGGACTAGCTTACGAGCAGTACTTC
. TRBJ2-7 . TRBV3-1 CASSLWANEQYF TGTGCCAGCAGCCTTTGGGCCAACGAGCAGTACTTC
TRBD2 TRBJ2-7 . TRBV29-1 CSVEVSGGTYEQYF TGCAGCGTTGAGGTTAGCGGGGGGACCTACGAGCAGTACTTC
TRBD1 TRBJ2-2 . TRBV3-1 CASSQDPDREDTGELFF TGTGCCAGCAGCCAAGACCCGGACAGGGAGGACACCGGGGAGCTGTTTTTT
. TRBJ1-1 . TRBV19 CASRVLDSYTEAFF TGTGCCAGTAGGGTCCTTGACAGCTACACTGAAGCTTTCTTT
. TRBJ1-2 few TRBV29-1 CSVEGGLYGYTF TGCAGCGTTGAGGGGGGGTTGTATGGCTACACCTTC
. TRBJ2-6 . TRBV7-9 CASSTPRWVAGANVLTF TGTGCCAGCAGCACACCACGGTGGGTCGCTGGGGCCAACGTCCTGACTTTC
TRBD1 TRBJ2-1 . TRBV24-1 CATSGGQGSSYNEQFF TGTGCCACCAGTGGGGGACAGGGAAGCTCCTACAATGAGCAGTTCTTC